A selection of T cell receptor beta chains follows, all from one sample in a study of blood T cells in healthy people across ages. TCRdb independently ran MiXCR on the 5' RACE reads; one entry per CDR3 protein. Of roughly 800,000 distinct CDR3 sequences in the sample, around a quarter were seen once. The data also belong to a second study, concerning T cells of mothers and their children.

Material for sequencing was blood. Every receptor here comes from a boy under 18 in good health. Each CDR3 is given with its conserved first and last residue. Each record gives: J gene, clone size, D gene, V gene, CDR3 protein, CDR3 DNA. A D gene is named only where the DNA matches it firmly. Clone size is given for some rows only: seen once, a few or many times, or a class if the clone is expanded.

TRBJ2-7 | NA | TRBD1 | TRBV29-1 | CSVGDRGQYEQYF | TGCAGCGTTGGGGACAGGGGGCAATACGAGCAGTACTTC
TRBJ2-7 | NA | NA | TRBV5-1 | CASSLASAGRGYEQYF | TGCGCCAGCAGCTTGGCCAGTGCGGGACGGGGATACGAGCAGTACTTC
TRBJ2-3 | NA | TRBD1 | TRBV9 | CASSATGADTQYF | TGTGCCAGCAGCGCCACAGGGGCAGATACGCAGTATTTT
TRBJ1-2 | few | NA | TRBV12-3/TRBV12-4 | CASSPSGGLPSYGYTF | TGTGCCAGCAGTCCAAGCGGAGGTCTCCCTTCATATGGCTACACCTTC
TRBJ1-1 | few | NA | TRBV5-1 | CASSLGEGLPTGAFF | TGCGCCAGCAGCTTGGGAGAAGGGCTGCCCACTGGGGCTTTCTTT
TRBJ2-5 | NA | NA | TRBV2 | CASSEGLNLLLGYF | TGTGCCAGCAGTGAAGGACTAAATCTCCTACTGGGGTACTTC
TRBJ1-2 | few | TRBD1 | TRBV6-5 | CASSGTGGVYGYTF | TGTGCCAGCAGTGGGACAGGGGGGGTCTATGGCTACACCTTC
TRBJ2-1 | NA | NA | TRBV12-3/TRBV12-4 | CASSLMGGAGNEQFF | TGTGCCAGCAGTTTAATGGGGGGGGCCGGCAATGAGCAGTTCTTC
TRBJ2-3 | NA | NA | TRBV7-9 | CASSSENRDGLTDTQYF | TGTGCCAGCAGCTCAGAGAACCGGGACGGTCTCACAGATACGCAGTATTTT
TRBJ1-5 | few | NA | TRBV20-1 | CSAWDTNSNQPQHF | TGCAGTGCTTGGGACACCAATAGCAATCAGCCCCAGCATTTT
TRBJ2-5 | few | NA | TRBV7-2 | CASSLDQTGRGTQYF | TGTGCCAGCAGCTTAGATCAGACAGGCCGTGGGACCCAGTACTTC
TRBJ2-7 | NA | TRBD2 | TRBV7-2 | CASSHGLAVSYEQYF | TGTGCCAGCAGCCACGGACTAGCGGTCTCCTACGAGCAGTACTTC
TRBJ2-7 | NA | NA | TRBV6-5 | CASKMGRPHSYEQYF | TGTGCCAGCAAGATGGGACGTCCCCACTCCTACGAGCAGTACTTC
TRBJ2-1 | few | NA | TRBV7-9 | CASSSQGPPYNEQFF | TGTGCCAGCAGCTCCCAGGGCCCCCCTTACAATGAGCAGTTCTTC
TRBJ1-1 | NA | NA | TRBV15 | CATSGRRTNTEAFF | TGTGCCACCAGCGGTCGGAGGACCAACACTGAAGCTTTCTTT
TRBJ1-5 | NA | NA | TRBV12-3/TRBV12-4 | CASRLQGQATPPQHF | TGTGCCAGCAGGCTCCAAGGCCAGGCGACCCCACCCCAGCATTTT
TRBJ2-1 | NA | TRBD2 | TRBV27 | CASSLLAGYYNEQFF | TGTGCCAGCAGTTTGCTAGCGGGTTACTACAATGAGCAGTTCTTC
TRBJ1-1 | NA | NA | TRBV24-1 | CATTTDGNTEAFF | TGTGCCACCACCACGGACGGGAACACTGAAGCTTTCTTT
TRBJ1-6 | few | NA | TRBV27 | CASRRTAEGIPLHF | TGTGCCAGCAGAAGGACAGCGGAAGGAATACCCCTCCACTTT
TRBJ1-2 | few | NA | TRBV13 | CASSLFQRTANYGYTF | TGTGCCAGCAGCTTATTCCAGAGGACGGCTAACTATGGCTACACCTTC